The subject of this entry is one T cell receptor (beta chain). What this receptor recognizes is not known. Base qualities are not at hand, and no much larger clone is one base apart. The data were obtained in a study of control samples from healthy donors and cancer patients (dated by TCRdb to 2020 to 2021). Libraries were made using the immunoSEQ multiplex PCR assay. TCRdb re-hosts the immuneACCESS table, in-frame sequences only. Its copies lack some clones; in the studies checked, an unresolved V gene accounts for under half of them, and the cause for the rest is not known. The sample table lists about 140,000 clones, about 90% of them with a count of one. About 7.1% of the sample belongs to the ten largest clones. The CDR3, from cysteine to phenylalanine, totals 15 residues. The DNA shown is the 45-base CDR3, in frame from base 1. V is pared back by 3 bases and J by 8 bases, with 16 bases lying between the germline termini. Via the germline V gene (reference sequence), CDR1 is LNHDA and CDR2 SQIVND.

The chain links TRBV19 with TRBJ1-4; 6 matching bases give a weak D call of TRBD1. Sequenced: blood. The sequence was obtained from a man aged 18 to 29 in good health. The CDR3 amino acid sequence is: CASSINRQGKEKLFF. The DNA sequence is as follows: TGTGCCAGTAGTATTAATCGCCAGGGGAAGGAAAAACTGTTTTTT.